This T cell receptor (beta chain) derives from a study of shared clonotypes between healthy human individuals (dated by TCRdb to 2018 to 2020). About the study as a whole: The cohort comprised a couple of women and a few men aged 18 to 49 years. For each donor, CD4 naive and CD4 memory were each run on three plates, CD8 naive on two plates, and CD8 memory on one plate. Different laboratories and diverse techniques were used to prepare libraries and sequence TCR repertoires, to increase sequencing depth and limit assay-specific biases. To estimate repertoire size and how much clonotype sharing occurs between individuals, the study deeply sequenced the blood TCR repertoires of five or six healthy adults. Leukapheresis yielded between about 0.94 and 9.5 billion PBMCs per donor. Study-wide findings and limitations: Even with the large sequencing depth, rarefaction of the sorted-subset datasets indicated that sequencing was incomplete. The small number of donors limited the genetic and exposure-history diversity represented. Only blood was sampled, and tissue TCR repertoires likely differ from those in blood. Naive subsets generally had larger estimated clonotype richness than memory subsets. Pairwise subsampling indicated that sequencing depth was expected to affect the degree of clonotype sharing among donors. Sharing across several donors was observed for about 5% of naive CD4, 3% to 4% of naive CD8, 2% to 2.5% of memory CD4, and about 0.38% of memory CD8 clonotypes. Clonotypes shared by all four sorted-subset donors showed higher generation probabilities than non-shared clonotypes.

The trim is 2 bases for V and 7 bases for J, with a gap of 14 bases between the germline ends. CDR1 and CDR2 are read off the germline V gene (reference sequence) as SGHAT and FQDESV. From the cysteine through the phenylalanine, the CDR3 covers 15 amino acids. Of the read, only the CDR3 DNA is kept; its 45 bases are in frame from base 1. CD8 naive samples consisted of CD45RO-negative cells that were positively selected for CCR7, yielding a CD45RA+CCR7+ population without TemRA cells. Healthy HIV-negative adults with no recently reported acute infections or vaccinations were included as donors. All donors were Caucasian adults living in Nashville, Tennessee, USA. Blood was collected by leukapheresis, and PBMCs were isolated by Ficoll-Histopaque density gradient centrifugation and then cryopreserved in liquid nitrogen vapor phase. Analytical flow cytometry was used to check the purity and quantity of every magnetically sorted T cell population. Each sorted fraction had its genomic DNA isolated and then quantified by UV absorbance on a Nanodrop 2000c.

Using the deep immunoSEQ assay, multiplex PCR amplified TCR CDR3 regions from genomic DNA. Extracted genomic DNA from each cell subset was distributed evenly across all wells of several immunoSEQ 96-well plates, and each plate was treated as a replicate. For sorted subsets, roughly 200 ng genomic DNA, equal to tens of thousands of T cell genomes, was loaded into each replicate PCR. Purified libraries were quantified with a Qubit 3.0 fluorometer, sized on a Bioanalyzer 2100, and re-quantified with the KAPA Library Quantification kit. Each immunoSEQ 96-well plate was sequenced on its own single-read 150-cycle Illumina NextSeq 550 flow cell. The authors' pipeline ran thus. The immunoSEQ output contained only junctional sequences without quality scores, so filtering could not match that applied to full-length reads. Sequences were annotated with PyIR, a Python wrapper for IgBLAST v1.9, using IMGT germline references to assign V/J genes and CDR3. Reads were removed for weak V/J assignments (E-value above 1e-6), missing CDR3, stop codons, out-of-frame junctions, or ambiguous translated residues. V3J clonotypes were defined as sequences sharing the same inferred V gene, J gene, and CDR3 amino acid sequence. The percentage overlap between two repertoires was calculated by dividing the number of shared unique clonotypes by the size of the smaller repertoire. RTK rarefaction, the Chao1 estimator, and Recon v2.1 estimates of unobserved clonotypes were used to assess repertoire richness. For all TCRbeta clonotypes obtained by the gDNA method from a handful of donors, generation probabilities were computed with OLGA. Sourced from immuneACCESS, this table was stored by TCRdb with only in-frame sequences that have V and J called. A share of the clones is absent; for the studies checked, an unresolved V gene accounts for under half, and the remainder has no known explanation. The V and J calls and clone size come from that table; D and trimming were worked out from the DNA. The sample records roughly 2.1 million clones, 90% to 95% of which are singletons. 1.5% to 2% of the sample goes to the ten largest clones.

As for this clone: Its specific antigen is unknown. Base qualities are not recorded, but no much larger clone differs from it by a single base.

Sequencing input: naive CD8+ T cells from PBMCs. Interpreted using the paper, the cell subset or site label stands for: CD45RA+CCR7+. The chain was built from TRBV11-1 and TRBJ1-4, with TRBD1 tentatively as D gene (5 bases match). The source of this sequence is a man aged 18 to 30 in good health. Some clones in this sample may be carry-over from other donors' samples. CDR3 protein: CASSLNPAGSEKLFF. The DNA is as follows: TGTGCCAGCAGCTTAAATCCGGCAGGGAGTGAAAAACTGTTTTTT. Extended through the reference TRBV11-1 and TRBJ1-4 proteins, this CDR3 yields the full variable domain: EAEVAQSPRYKITEKSQAVAFWCDPISGHATLYWYRQILGQGPELLVQFQDESVVDDSQLPKDRFSAERLKGVDSTLKIQPAELGDSAMYLCASSLNPAGSEKLFFGSGTQLSVL.